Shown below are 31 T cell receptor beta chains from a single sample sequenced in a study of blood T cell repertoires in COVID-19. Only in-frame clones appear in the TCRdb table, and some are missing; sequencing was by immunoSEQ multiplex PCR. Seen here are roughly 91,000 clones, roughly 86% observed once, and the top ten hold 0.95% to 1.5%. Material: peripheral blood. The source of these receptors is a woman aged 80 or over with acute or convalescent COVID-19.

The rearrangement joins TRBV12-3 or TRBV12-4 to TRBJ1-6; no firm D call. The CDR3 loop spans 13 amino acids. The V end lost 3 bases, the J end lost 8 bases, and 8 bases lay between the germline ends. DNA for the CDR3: TGTGCCAGCAGTTTCGGTGTGGATTCACCCCTCCACTTT. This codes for CASSFGVDSPLHF.

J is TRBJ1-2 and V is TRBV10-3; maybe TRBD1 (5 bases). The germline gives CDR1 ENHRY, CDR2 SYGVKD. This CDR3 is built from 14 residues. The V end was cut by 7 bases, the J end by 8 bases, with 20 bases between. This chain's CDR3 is CAIIDNRSVGGYTF. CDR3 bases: TGTGCCATCATTGACAACAGGTCTGTGGGAGGCTACACCTTC.

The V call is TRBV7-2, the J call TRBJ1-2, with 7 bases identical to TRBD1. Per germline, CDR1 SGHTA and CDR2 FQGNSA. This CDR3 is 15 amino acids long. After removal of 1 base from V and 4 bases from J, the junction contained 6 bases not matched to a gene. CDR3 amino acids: CASSLGGTERYGYTF. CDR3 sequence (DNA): TGTGCCAGCAGCTTAGGGGGGACAGAGCGCTATGGCTACACCTTC. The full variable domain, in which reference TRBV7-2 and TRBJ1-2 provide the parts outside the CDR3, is GAGVSQSPSNKVTEKGKDVELRCDPISGHTALYWYRQSLGQGLEFLIYFQGNSAPDKSGLPSDRFSAERTGGSVSTLTIQRTQQEDSAVYLCASSLGGTERYGYTFGSGTRLTVV.

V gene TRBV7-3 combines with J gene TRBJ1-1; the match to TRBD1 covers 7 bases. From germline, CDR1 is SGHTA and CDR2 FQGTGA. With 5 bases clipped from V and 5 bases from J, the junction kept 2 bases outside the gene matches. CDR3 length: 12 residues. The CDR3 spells CASSPGGTEAFF. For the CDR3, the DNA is TGTGCCAGCAGCCCAGGGGGTACTGAAGCTTTCTTT.

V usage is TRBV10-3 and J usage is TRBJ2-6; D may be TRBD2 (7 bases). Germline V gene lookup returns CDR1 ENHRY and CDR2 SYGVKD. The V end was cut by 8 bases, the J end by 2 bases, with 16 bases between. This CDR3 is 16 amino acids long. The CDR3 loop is CAIEGGGGAGANVLTF. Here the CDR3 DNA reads TGTGCCATCGAGGGGGGCGGGGGCGCTGGGGCCAACGTCCTGACTTTC.

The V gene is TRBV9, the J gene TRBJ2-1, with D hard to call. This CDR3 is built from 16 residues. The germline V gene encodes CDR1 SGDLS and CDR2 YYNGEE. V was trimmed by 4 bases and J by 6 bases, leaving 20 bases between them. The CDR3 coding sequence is TGTGCCAGCAGCCCCCCGACTCTAACGTCGTCCAATGAGCAGTTCTTC. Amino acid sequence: CASSPPTLTSSNEQFF.

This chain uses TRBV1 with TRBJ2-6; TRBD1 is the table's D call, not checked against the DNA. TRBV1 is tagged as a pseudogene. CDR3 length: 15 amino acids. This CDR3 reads CTSSLQGTGANVLTF. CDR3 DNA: TGCACCAGCAGCCTGCAGGGTACTGGGGCCAACGTCCTGACTTTC.

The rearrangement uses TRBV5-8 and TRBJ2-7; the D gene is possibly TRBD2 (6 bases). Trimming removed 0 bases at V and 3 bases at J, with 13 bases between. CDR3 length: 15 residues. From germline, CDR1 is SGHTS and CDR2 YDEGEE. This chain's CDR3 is CASSLGQLGGYEQYF. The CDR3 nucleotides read TGTGCCAGCAGCTTGGGACAGTTGGGGGGCTACGAGCAGTACTTC. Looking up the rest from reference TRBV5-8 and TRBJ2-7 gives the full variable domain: EAGVTQSPTHLIKTRGQQATLRCSPISGHTSVYWYQQALGLGLQFLLWYDEGEERNRGNFPPRFSGRQFPNYSSELNVNALELEDSALYLCASSLGQLGGYEQYFGPGTRLTVT.

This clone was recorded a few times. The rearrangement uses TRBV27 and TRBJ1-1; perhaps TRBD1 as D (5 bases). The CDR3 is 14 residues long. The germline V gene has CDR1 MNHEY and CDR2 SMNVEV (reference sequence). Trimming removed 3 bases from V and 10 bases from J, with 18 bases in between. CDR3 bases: TGTGCCAGCAGTTTCCAGGACATGCCCGGGAGAGCTTTCTTT. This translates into CASSFQDMPGRAFF.

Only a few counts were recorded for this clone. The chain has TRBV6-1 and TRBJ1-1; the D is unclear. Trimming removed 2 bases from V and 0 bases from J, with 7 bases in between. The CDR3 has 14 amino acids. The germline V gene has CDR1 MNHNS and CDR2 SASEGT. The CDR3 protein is CASSERQMNTEAFF. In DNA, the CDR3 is TGTGCCAGCAGTGAAAGACAAATGAACACTGAAGCTTTCTTT.

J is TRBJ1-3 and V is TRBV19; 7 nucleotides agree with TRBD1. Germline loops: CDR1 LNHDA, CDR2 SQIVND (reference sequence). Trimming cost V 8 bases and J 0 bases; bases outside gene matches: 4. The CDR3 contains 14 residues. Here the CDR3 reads CASGGTVSGNTIYF. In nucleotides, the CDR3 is TGTGCCAGTGGGGGGACAGTCTCTGGAAACACCATATATTTT.

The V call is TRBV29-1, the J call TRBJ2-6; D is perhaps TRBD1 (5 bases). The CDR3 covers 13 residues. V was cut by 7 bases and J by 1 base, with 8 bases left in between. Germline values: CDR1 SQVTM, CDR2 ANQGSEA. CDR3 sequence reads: CSAQGSGANVLTF. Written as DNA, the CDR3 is TGCAGCGCTCAGGGATCTGGGGCCAACGTCCTGACTTTC.

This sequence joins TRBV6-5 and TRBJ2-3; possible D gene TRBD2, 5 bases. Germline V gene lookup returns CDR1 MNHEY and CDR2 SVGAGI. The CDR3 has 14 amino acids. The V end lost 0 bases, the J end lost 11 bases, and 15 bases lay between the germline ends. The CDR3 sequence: CASSYSDRDYQQYF. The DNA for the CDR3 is TGTGCCAGCAGTTACTCCGACCGCGACTACCAGCAGTATTTT.

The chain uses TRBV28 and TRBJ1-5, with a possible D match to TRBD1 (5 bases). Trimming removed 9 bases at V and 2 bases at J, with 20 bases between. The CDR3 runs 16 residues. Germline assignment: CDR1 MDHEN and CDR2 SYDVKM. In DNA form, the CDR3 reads TGTGCCAGTTCCGCTCAGTCGGGGGGAGGCAATCAGCCCCAGCATTTT. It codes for CASSAQSGGGNQPQHF.

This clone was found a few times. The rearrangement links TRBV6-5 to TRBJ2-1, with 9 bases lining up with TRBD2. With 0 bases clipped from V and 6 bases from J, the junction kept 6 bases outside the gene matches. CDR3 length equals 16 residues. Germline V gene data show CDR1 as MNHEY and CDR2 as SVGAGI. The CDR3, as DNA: TGTGCCAGCAGTTACTCTCCGGGACTAGCTTCCAATGAGCAGTTCTTC. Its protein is CASSYSPGLASNEQFF.

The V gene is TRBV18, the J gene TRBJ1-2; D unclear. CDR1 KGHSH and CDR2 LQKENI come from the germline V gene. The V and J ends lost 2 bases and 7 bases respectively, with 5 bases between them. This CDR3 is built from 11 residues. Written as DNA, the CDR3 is TGTGCCAGCTCACCAAACACTGGCTACACCTTC. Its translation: CASSPNTGYTF.

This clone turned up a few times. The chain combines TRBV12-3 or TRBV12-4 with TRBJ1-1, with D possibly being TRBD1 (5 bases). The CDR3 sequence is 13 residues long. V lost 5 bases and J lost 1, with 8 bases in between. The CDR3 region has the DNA TGTGCCAGCAGTCCCGGACAGAACACTGAAGCTTTCTTT. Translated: CASSPGQNTEAFF.

CDR3 sequence (DNA): TGTGCCAGCGGTCGTTCGTCCAGGGGCACAGATACGCAGTATTTT. Its protein product is CASGRSSRGTDTQYF. This chain uses TRBV2 with TRBJ2-3, with TRBD1 as a possible D gene (5 bases). There are 15 residues in the CDR3. Trimming pared 8 bases from V and 1 base from J, leaving 16 bases between. Germline loops: CDR1 SNHLY, CDR2 FYNNEI.

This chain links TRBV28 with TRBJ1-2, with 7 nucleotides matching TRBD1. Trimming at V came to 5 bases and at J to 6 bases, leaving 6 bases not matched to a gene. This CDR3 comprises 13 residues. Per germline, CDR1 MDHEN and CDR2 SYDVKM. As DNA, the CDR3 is TGTGCCAGCAGTGTCGGGACAGCGAATGGCTACACCTTC. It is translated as CASSVGTANGYTF.

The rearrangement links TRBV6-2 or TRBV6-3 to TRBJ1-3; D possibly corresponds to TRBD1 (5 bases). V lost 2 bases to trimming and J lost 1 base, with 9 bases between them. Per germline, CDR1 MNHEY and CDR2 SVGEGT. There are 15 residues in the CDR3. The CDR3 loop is CASSYGGFSGNTIYF. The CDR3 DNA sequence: TGTGCCAGCAGTTACGGGGGGTTTTCTGGAAACACCATATATTTT.

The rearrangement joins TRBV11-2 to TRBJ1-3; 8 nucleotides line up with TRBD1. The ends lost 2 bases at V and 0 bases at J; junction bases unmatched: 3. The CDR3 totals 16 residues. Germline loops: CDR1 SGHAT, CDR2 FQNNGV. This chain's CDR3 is CASSLTGGNSGNTIYF. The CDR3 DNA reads TGTGCCAGCAGCTTAACAGGGGGGAACTCTGGAAACACCATATATTTT.

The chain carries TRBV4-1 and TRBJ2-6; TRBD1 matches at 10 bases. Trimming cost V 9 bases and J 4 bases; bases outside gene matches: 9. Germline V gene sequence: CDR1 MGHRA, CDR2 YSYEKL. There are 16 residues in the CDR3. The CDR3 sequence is CASTGQGEWGANVLTF. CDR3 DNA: TGCGCCAGTACCGGACAGGGGGAGTGGGGGGCCAACGTCCTGACTTTC.

The CDR3 sequence is CASSTQGARGYTF. The CDR3 DNA is TGTGCCAGTAGCACCCAGGGGGCGCGAGGCTACACCTTC. The rearrangement uses TRBV19 and TRBJ1-2, with 8 nucleotides matching TRBD1. This CDR3 is built from 13 residues. V shed 6 bases and J 8 bases; nucleotides not matched to a gene: 8. The germline CDR1 and CDR2 sequences are LNHDA and SQIVND (reference sequence).

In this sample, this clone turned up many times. The DNA for the CDR3 is TGTGCCAGCAGCCCCCTGATCGAGGGCGAGCAGTACTTC. The encoded protein is CASSPLIEGEQYF. The chain couples TRBV28 to TRBJ2-7, with a possible D match to TRBD2 (5 bases). V was cut by 6 bases and J by 6 bases, with 15 bases left in between. The CDR3 length is 13 residues. The germline gives CDR1 MDHEN, CDR2 SYDVKM.

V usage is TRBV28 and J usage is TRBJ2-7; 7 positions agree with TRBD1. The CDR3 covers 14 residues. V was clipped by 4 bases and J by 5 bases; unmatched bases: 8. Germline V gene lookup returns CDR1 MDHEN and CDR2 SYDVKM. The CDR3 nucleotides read TGTGCCAGCAGTTCGCCTACAGGGGTCCACGAGCAGTACTTC. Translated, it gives CASSSPTGVHEQYF.

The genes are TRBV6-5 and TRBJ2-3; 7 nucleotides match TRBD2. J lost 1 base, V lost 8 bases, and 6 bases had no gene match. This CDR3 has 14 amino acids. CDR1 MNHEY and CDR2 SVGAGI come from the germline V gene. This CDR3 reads CASQGTTRTDTQYF. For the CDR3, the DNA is TGTGCCAGCCAAGGGACTACCCGCACAGATACGCAGTATTTT.

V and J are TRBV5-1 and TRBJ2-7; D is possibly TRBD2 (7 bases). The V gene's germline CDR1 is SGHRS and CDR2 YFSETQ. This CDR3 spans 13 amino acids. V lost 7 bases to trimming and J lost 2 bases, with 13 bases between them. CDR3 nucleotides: TGCGCCAGCGGCCGAGGGGGGGCCTACGAGCAGTACTTC. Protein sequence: CASGRGGAYEQYF.

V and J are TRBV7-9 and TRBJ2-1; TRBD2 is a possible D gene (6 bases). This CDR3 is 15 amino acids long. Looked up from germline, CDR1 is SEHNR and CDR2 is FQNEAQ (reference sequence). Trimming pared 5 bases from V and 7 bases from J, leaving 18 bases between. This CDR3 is CASSPGLKEGNEQFF. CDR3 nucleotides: TGTGCCAGCAGCCCGGGATTGAAGGAGGGGAATGAGCAGTTCTTC.

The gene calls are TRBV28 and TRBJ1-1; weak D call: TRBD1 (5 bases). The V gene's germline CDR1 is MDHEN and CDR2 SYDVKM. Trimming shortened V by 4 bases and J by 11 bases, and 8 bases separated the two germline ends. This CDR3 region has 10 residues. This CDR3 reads CASSSRAAFF. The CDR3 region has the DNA TGTGCCAGCAGTTCCAGGGCTGCTTTCTTT.

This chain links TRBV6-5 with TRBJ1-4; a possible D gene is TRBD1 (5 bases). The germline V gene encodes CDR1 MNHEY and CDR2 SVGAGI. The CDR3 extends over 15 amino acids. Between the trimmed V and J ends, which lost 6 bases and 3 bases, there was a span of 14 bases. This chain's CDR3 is CASRVSWGANEKLFF. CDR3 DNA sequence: TGTGCCAGCAGAGTCAGTTGGGGGGCTAATGAAAAACTGTTTTTT.

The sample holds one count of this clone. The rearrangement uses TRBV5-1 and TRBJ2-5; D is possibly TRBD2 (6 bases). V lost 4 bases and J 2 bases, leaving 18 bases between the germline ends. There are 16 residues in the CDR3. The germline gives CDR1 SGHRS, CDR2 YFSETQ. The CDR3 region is CASSRGASGMQETQYF. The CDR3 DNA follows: TGCGCCAGCAGCCGCGGGGCCTCGGGGATGCAAGAGACCCAGTACTTC.